This T cell receptor (beta chain) came from a study of Tregs in tolerant kidney transplant recipients. Study results and limitations: Expanding Tregs on activated donor B cells appeared to best identify donor-specific TCRbeta clones.

Recipients received nonmyeloablative bone marrow transplants from related graft donors, with transient mixed chimerism. Comments on this clone: Its antigen is unknown. The read terminates 3 residues ahead of where the CDR3 ends, so the germline J gene completes it.

Libraries were prepared by immunoSEQ multiplex PCR; TCRdb keeps only in-frame clonotypes and omits some of them. Its listing shows about 6,300 clones. The CDR3 contains 14 residues. Germline V gene data show CDR1 as LNHDA and CDR2 as SQIVND (reference sequence). The ends were cut back, 3 bases at V and 6 bases at J, with 11 bases in the middle. This chain uses TRBV19 with TRBJ2-2; D may be TRBD1 (6 bases). The source of this sequence is a human patient who received a combined kidney and bone marrow transplant. A share of the T cells may be of graft donor origin. This specimen was CD4+ T cells from blood (PBMCs), taken 6 months after the transplant. Here the CDR3 reads CASSIPDRPGELFF. CDR3 bases read: TGTGCCAGTAGTATCCCAGACAGGCCCGGGGAG.